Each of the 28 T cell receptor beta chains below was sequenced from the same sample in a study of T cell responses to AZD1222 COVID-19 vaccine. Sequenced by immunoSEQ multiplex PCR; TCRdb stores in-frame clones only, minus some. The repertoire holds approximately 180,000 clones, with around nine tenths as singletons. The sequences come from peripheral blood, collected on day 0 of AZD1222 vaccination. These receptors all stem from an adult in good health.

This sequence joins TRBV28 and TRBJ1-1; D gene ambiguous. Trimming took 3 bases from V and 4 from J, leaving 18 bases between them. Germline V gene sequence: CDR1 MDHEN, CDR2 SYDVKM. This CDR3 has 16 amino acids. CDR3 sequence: CASSLVARSWGTEAFF. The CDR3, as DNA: TGTGCCAGCAGTTTGGTAGCCAGAAGTTGGGGCACTGAAGCTTTCTTT.

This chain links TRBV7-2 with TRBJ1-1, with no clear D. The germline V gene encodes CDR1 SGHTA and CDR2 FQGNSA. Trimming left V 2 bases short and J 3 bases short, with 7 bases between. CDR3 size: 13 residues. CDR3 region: CASSLPDYTEAFF. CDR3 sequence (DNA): TGTGCCAGCAGCTTACCCGATTACACTGAAGCTTTCTTT.

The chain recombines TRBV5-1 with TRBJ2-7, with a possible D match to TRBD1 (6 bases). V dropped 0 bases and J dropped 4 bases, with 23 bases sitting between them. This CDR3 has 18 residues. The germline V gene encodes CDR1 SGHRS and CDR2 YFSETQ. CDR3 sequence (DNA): TGCGCCAGCAGCTTGGCGGTAGGACTCCGGGACACCTATTACGAGCAGTACTTC. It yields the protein CASSLAVGLRDTYYEQYF.

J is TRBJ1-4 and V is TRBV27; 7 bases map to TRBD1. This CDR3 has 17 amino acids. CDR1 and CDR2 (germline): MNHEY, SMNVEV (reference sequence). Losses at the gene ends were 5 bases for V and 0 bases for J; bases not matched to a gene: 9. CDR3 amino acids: CASSPGTQGATNEKLFF. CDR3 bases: TGTGCCAGCAGTCCCGGGACCCAGGGGGCAACTAATGAAAAACTGTTTTTT.

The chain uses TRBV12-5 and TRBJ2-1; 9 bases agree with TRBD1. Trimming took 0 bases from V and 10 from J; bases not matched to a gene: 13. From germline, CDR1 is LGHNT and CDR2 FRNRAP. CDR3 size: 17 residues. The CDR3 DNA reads TGTGCTAGTGGTTTGGTACTGACGGGACAGGGCATGGAAGAGCAGTTCTTC. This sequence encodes CASGLVLTGQGMEEQFF.

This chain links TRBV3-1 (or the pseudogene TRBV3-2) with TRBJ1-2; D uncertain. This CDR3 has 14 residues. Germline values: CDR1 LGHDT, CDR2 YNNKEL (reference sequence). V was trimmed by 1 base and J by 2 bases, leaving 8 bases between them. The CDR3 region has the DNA TGTGCCAGCAGCCAAGGCGGCAGCAACTATGGCTACACCTTC. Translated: CASSQGGSNYGYTF.

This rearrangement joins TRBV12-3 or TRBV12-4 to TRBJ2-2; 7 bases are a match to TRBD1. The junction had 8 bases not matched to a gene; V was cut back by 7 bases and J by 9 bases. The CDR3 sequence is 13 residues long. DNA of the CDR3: TGTGCCAGCACCTGGACAGGCAGCCGGGAGCTGTTTTTT. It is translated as CASTWTGSRELFF.

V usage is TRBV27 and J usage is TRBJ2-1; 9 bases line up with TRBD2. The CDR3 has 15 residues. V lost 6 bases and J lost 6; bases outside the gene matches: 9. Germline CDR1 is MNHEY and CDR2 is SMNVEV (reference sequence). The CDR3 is CASSRGGGAANEQFF. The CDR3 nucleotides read TGTGCCAGCAGCCGAGGCGGGGGGGCTGCCAATGAGCAGTTCTTC.

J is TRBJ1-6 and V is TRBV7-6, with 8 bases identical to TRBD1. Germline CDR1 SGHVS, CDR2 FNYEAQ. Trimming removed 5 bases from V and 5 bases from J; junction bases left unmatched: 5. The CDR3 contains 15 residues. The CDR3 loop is CASSTKDRDNSPLHF. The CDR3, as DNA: TGTGCCAGCAGCACCAAGGACAGGGATAATTCACCCCTCCACTTT. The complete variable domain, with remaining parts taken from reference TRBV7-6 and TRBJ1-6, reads GAGVSQSPRYKVTKRGQDVALRCDPISGHVSLYWYRQALGQGPEFLTYFNYEAQQDKSGLPNDRFSAERPEGSISTLTIQRTEQRDSAMYRCASSTKDRDNSPLHFGNGTRLTVT.

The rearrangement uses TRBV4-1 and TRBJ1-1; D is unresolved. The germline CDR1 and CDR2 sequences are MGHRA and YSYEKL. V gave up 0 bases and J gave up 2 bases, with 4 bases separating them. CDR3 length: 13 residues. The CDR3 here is CASSQDRNTEAFF. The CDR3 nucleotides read TGCGCCAGCAGCCAAGACCGAAACACTGAAGCTTTCTTT.

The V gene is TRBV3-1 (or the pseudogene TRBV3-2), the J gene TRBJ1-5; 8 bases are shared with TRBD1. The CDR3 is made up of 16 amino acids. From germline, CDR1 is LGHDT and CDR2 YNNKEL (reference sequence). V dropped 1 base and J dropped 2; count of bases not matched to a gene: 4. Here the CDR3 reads CASSQGTGSRNQPQHF. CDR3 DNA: TGTGCCAGCAGCCAAGGGACAGGGTCTCGCAATCAGCCCCAGCATTTT.

The CDR3 spells CASSLAVGSGYTF. CDR3 nucleotide sequence: TGTGCCAGCAGCTTAGCGGTTGGGTCCGGCTACACCTTC. The chain has TRBV7-2 and TRBJ1-2; D call uncertain. Looked up from germline, CDR1 is SGHTA and CDR2 is FQGNSA. The CDR3 is 13 amino acids. Trimming pared 0 bases from V and 8 bases from J, leaving 10 bases between. Together with reference TRBV7-2 and TRBJ1-2, the CDR3 gives the full variable domain: GAGVSQSPSNKVTEKGKDVELRCDPISGHTALYWYRQSLGQGLEFLIYFQGNSAPDKSGLPSDRFSAERTGGSVSTLTIQRTQQEDSAVYLCASSLAVGSGYTFGSGTRLTVV.

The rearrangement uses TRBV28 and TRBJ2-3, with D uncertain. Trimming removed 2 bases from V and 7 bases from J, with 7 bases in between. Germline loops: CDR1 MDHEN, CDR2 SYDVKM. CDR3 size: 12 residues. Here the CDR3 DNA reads TGTGCCAGCAGTTTACCGTTAAATACGCAGTATTTT. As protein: CASSLPLNTQYF.

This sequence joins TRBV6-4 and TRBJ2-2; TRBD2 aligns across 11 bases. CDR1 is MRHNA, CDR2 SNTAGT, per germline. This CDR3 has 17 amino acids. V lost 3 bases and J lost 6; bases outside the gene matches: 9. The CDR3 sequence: CASSELPSGGPPGELFF. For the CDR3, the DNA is TGTGCCAGCAGTGAGCTCCCTAGCGGGGGGCCCCCCGGGGAGCTGTTTTTT.

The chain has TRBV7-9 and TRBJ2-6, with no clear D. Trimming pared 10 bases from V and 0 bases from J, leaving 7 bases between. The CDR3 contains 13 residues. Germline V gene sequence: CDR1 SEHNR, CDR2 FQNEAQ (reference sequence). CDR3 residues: CATAVSGANVLTF. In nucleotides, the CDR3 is TGTGCCACCGCGGTCTCTGGGGCCAACGTCCTGACTTTC.

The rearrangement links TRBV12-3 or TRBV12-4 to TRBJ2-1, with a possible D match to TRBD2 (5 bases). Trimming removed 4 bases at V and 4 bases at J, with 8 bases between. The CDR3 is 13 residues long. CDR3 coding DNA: TGTGCCAGCAGTTACGGGGTATACAATGAGCAGTTCTTC. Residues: CASSYGVYNEQFF.

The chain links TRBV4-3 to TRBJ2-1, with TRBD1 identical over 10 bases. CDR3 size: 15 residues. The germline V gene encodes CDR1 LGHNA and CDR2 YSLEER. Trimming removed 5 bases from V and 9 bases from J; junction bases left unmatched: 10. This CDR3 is CASSTRQGAEVEQFF. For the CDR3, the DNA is TGCGCCAGCAGCACCCGACAGGGGGCGGAGGTTGAGCAGTTCTTC.

The CDR3 nucleotides are TGTGCCAGCAGCCAAGATACGGACAGGAGGGGACGGGGCTACACCTTC. It encodes CASSQDTDRRGRGYTF. This chain joins TRBV3-1 (or the pseudogene TRBV3-2) and TRBJ1-2, with TRBD1 matching 7 bases. This CDR3 contains 16 residues. CDR1 and CDR2 (germline): LGHDT, YNNKEL (reference sequence). V trimming: 0 bases; J trimming: 8 bases; junction bases outside the gene matches: 12.

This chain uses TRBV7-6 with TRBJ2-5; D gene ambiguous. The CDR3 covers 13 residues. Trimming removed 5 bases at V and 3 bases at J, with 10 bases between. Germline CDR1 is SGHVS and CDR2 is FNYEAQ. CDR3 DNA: TGTGCCAGCAGCAAGCACATCGAAGAGACCCAGTACTTC. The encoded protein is CASSKHIEETQYF.

CDR3 nucleotides: TGTGCCAGCAGCTTTCAGGGAGGAAACACCATATATTTT. Encoded protein: CASSFQGGNTIYF. The chain couples TRBV5-4 to TRBJ1-3; possible D gene TRBD1, 5 bases. V shed 2 bases and J shed 4 bases, with 7 bases lying between them. The CDR3 length is 13 residues. Germline loops: CDR1 SGHNT, CDR2 YYREEE (reference sequence). Using reference TRBV5-4 and TRBJ1-3 for the parts outside the CDR3, the full variable domain is ETGVTQSPTHLIKTRGQQVTLRCSSQSGHNTVSWYQQALGQGPQFIFQYYREEENGRGNFPPRFSGLQFPNYSSELNVNALELDDSALYLCASSFQGGNTIYFGEGSWLTVV.

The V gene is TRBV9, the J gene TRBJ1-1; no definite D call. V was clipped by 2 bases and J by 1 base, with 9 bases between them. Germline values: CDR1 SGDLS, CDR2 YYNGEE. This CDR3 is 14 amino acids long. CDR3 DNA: TGTGCCAGCAGCGTCGCGAACACGAACACTGAAGCTTTCTTT. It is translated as CASSVANTNTEAFF.

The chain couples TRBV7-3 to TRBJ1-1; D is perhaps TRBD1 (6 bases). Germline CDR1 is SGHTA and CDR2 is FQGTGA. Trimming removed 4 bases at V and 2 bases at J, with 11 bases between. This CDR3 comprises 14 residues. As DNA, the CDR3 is TGTGCCAGCAGCTCCAAACAGGGAAACACTGAAGCTTTCTTT. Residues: CASSSKQGNTEAFF.

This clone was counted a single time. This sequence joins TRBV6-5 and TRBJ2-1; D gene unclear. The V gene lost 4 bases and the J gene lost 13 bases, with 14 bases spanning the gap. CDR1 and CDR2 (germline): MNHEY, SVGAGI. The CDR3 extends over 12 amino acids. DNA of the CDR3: TGTGCCAGCAGTTCGGCAGGTCAGGAACAGTTCTTC. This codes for CASSSAGQEQFF.

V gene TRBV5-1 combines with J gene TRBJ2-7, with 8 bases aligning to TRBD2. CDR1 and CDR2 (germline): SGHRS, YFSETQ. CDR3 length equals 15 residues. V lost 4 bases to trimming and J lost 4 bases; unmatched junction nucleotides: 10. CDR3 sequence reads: CASSRMGAGGYEQYF. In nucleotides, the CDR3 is TGCGCCAGCAGCCGAATGGGCGCGGGGGGTTACGAGCAGTACTTC.

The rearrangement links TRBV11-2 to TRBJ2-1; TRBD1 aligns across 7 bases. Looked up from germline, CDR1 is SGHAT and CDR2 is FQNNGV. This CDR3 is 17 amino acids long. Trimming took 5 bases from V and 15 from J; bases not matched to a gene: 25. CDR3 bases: TGTGCCAGCAGCCAAATCCAACAGGGGACGGCGAATAGTTCGCCGTTCTTC. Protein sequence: CASSQIQQGTANSSPFF.

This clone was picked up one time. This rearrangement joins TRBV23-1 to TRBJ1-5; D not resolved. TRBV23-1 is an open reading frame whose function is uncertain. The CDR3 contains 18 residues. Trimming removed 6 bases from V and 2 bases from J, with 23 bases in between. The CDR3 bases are TGCGCCAGCAGCCCTCGGCTCGATCGGAGCGGTGGCAATCAGCCCCAGCATTTT. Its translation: CASSPRLDRSGGNQPQHF.

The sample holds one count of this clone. The CDR3 protein is CAWSVGGTGYYGYTF. The CDR3 nucleotides are TGTGCCTGGAGTGTAGGCGGGACAGGCTACTATGGCTACACCTTC. The chain has TRBV30 and TRBJ1-2; 8 bases fit TRBD1. The CDR3 has 15 residues. Germline assignment: CDR1 GTSNPN and CDR2 SVGIG (reference sequence). Losses at the gene ends were 0 bases for V and 3 bases for J; bases not matched to a gene: 6.

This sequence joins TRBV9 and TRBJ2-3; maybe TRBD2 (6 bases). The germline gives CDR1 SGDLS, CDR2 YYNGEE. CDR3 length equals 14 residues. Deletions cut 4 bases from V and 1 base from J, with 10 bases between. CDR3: CASSRPGGTDTQYF. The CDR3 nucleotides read TGTGCCAGCAGCCGCCCGGGGGGCACAGATACGCAGTATTTT.